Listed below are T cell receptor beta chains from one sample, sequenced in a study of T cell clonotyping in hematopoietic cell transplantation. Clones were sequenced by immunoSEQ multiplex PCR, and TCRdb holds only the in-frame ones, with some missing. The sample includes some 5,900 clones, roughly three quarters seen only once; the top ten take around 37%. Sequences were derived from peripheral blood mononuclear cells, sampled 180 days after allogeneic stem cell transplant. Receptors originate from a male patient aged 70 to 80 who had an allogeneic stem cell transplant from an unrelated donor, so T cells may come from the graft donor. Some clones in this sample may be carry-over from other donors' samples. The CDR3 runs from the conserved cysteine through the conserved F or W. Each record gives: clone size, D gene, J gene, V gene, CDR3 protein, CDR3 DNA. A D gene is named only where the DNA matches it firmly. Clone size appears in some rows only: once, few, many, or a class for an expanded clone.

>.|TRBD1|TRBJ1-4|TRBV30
CAWSIQGGDEKLFF
TGTGCCTGGAGTATCCAGGGGGGGGATGAAAAACTGTTTTTT
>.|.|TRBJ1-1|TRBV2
CASIKMGTEAFF
TGTGCCAGCATTAAGATGGGGACTGAAGCTTTCTTT
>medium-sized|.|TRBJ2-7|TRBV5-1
CASSLGWDFGYEQYF
TGCGCCAGCAGCTTGGGGTGGGACTTCGGGTACGAGCAGTACTTC
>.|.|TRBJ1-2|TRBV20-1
CSLSTREGYTF
TGCAGTTTAAGCACCAGGGAAGGCTACACCTTC
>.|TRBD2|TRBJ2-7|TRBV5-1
CASSFRRLAGPYEQYF
TGCGCCAGCAGCTTCCGGCGACTAGCGGGACCCTACGAGCAGTACTTC
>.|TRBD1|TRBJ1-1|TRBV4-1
CASSQVRDSEAFF
TGCGCCAGCAGCCAAGTACGGGACAGCGAAGCTTTCTTT
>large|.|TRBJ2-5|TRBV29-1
CSVEDLEEKDQETQYF
TGCAGCGTTGAAGATCTGGAGGAGAAGGATCAAGAGACCCAGTACTTC
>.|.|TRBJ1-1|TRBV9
CASSALTVNTEAFF
TGTGCCAGCAGCGCCCTAACAGTGAACACTGAAGCTTTCTTT
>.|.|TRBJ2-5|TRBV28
CASSFYGETQYF
TGTGCCAGCAGTTTCTATGGGGAGACCCAGTACTTC
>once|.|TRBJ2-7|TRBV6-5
CASSYSSPGSPHEQYF
TGTGCCAGCAGTTACTCGTCTCCGGGTTCCCCCCACGAGCAGTACTTC
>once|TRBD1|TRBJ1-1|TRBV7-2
CASSLETGVGAFF
TGTGCCAGCAGCTTAGAGACAGGGGTGGGAGCTTTCTTT
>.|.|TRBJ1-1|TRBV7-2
CASRRRFGQLTEAFF
TGTGCCAGCAGAAGAAGGTTCGGACAACTCACTGAAGCTTTCTTT
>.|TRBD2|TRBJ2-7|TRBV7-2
CASSLGGRSYEQYF
TGTGCCAGCAGCTTAGGCGGGAGGTCCTACGAGCAGTACTTC
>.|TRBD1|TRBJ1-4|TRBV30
CAWTPIPYRGGEKLFF
TGTGCCTGGACCCCAATCCCCTACAGGGGCGGTGAAAAACTGTTTTTT
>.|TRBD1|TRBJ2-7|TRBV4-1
CASSPGTGGLYEQYF
TGCGCCAGCAGTCCCGGGACAGGGGGTTTATACGAGCAGTACTTC
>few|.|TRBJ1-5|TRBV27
CASSLAGGGGQPQHF
TGTGCCAGCAGTTTAGCAGGCGGGGGCGGTCAGCCCCAGCATTTT
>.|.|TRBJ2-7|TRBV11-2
CASREDAGQQYF
TGTGCCAGCAGAGAAGATGCAGGCCAGCAGTACTTC
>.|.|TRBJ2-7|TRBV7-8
CASSSSVGLAESYEQYF
TGTGCCAGCAGCTCTAGTGTCGGGCTAGCAGAATCCTACGAGCAGTACTTC
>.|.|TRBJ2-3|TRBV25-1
CASSTTTRTDTQYF
TGTGCCAGCAGCACAACGACCCGCACAGATACGCAGTATTTT
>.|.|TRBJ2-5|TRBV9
CASSVLGQETQYF
TGTGCCAGCAGCGTTCTGGGGCAAGAGACCCAGTACTTC
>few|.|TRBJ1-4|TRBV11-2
CASSLRRGGGRTNEKLFF
TGTGCCAGCAGCCTCCGTCGGGGGGGCGGGCGGACTAATGAAAAACTGTTTTTT
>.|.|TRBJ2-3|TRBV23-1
CASSHSTTRRTDTQYF
TGCGCCAGCAGTCACTCAACTACTCGGCGCACAGATACGCAGTATTTT
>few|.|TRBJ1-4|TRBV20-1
CSASRGEKLFF
TGCAGTGCTAGCAGGGGTGAAAAACTGTTTTTT
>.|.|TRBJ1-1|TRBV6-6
CASKDHGTEAFF
TGTGCCAGCAAAGATCACGGCACTGAAGCTTTCTTT
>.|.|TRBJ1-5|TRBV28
CASSLWTGDQPQHF
TGTGCCAGCAGTTTATGGACCGGTGATCAGCCCCAGCATTTT
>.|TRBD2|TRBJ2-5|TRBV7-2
CASSLGLAGGLGETQYF
TGTGCCAGCAGCTTAGGACTAGCGGGAGGGTTGGGGGAGACCCAGTACTTC
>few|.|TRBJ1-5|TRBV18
CASSYTGFGQPQHF
TGTGCCAGCTCATACACAGGGTTTGGACAGCCCCAGCATTTT
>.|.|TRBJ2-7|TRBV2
CASSGQQTSYEQYF
TGTGCCAGCAGTGGACAGCAAACCTCCTACGAGCAGTACTTC
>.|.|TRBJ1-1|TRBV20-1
CSARGNLF
TGCAGTGCTAGAGGGAATCTCTTT
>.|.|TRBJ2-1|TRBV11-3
CASSLGGVWDEQFF
TGTGCCAGCAGCTTAGGGGGGGTTTGGGATGAGCAGTTCTTC
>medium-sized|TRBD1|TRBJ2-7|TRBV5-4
CASSEAPGTGAYEQYF
TGTGCCAGCAGCGAAGCCCCCGGGACAGGCGCCTACGAGCAGTACTTC
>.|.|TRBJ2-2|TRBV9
CASSPRRTNTGELFF
TGTGCCAGCAGCCCCCGGCGGACGAACACCGGGGAGCTGTTTTTT
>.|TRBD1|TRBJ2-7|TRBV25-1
CASSESGTGSYEQYF
TGTGCCAGCAGTGAATCGGGGACAGGCTCCTACGAGCAGTACTTC
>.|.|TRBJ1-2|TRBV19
CASSSRITNYGYTF
TGTGCCAGTAGCAGCAGGATTACTAACTATGGCTACACCTTC
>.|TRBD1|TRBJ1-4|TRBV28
CASSLYDRDDEKLFF
TGTGCCAGCAGTTTATATGACAGGGATGATGAAAAACTGTTTTTT
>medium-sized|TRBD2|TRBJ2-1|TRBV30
CAWRREGGRYNEQFF
TGTGCCTGGAGACGGGAGGGAGGGAGGTACAATGAGCAGTTCTTC
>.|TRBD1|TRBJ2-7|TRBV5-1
CASSLARGTGTYEQYF
TGCGCCAGCAGCTTGGCCAGGGGGACAGGGACGTACGAGCAGTACTTC
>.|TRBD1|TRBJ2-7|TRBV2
CASSPTGVDEQYF
TGTGCCAGCAGTCCCACAGGGGTCGACGAGCAGTACTTC